Listed below are T cell receptor beta chains from one sample, sequenced in a study of CD8+CD57+ T cells in acquired aplastic anemia. MiXCR, applied by TCRdb to the reads, yields one record per CDR3 protein. The table records 200,000 to 250,000 distinct CDR3 sequences, 40% to 60% of them present only once. Input material: sorted CD4+, CD8+, or CD8+CD57+ T cells (not recorded which) from PBMCs. These receptors all stem from a human donor with aplastic anemia. Both conserved end residues are part of each CDR3. The D gene is left open where the match is weak. Size values are once, few and many counts, or a class for expanded clones, and some rows have none.

J	size	D	V	DNA	CDR3
TRBJ1-2	once	-	TRBV2	TGTGCCAGCAGTGAAGAGTGGGGGGGATACTATGGCTACACCTTC	CASSEEWGGYYGYTF
TRBJ2-3	many	TRBD1	TRBV20-1	TGCAGTGCTAGAGATTTCGGGACAGGGAACACAGATACGCAGTATTTT	CSARDFGTGNTDTQYF
TRBJ2-1	many	TRBD2	TRBV19	TGTGCCAGTAGTATGAATAGCGGGTATGAGCAGTTCTTC	CASSMNSGYEQFF
TRBJ2-5	once	-	TRBV5-5	TGTGCCAGCAGCTTGAGGCTGACGCAAGAGACCCAGTACTTC	CASSLRLTQETQYF
TRBJ2-1	few	-	TRBV20-1	TGCAGTGCTCCTTCCAGCACCGACAATGAGCAGTTCTTC	CSAPSSTDNEQFF
TRBJ2-7	many	TRBD1	TRBV5-8	TGTGCCAGCAGCCCCCGTGGGACAGGGATCTCCTACGAGCAGTACTTC	CASSPRGTGISYEQYF
TRBJ2-3	many	-	TRBV7-8	TGTGCCAGCAGCTTCGGGGGGCCAAATACGCAGTATTTT	CASSFGGPNTQYF
TRBJ1-2	many	-	TRBV6-5	TGTGCCAGCAGTTACGGGCGGAACTATGGCTACACCTTC	CASSYGRNYGYTF
TRBJ1-2	many	TRBD1	TRBV19	TGTGCCAGTAGCTCCTCAGGGGGATCTAACTATGGCTACACCTTC	CASSSSGGSNYGYTF
TRBJ1-2	-	-	TRBV12-3/TRBV12-4	TGTGCCAGCAGTGAAAATTGGCGGGGGGCTTATGGCTACACCTTC	CASSENWRGAYGYTF
TRBJ1-5	-	TRBD1	TRBV19	TGTGCCAGTACCCCAGGGAGACAGGGGTCTAGCAATCAGCCCCAGCATTTT	CASTPGRQGSSNQPQHF
TRBJ1-2	many	TRBD1	TRBV2	TGTGCCAGCAGTCCAACCGCAGGGGGCGGAGATGGCTACACCTTC	CASSPTAGGGDGYTF
TRBJ1-2	-	-	TRBV3-1	TGTGCCAGCGGGGGGGGCAGCTATGGCTACACCTTC	CASGGGSYGYTF
TRBJ1-5	-	TRBD1	TRBV10-3	TGTGCCATCAGTGGAGGATCAGGGGGGGTCAATCAGCCCCAGCATTTT	CAISGGSGGVNQPQHF
TRBJ1-1	few	-	TRBV20-1	TGCAGTGCTACCCGCGCGGGGTCGAGGAACACTGAAGCTTTCTTT	CSATRAGSRNTEAFF
TRBJ1-4	many	-	TRBV2	TGTGCCAGCAGGGAGGGACTTCAATTCAGTGAAAAACTGTTTTTT	CASREGLQFSEKLFF
TRBJ2-5	many	-	TRBV9	TGTGCCAGCAGCGTAGGACTACCGTCGCCCAAAGAGACCCAGTACTTC	CASSVGLPSPKETQYF
TRBJ2-5	-	-	TRBV7-3	TGTGCCAGCAGCTTGATGGGTCGGGGGACCCAAGAGACCCAGTACTTC	CASSLMGRGTQETQYF
TRBJ2-1	many	TRBD2	TRBV5-8	TGTGCCAGCAGCTTGGGTAGCGGGGGATACAATGAGCAGTTCTTC	CASSLGSGGYNEQFF
TRBJ2-7	-	TRBD1	TRBV24-1	TGTGCCAGCAGTCGCGGACAGGGGGGGGACGAGCAGTACTTC	CASSRGQGGDEQYF
TRBJ2-7	-	-	TRBV29-1	TGCAGCGTTGGGGGGGCAGTGACCTACGAGCAGTACTTC	CSVGGAVTYEQYF
TRBJ2-1	-	-	TRBV29-1	TGCAGCGTCTGCGCAGGGGATATTTACAATGAGCGGTTCTTC	CSVCAGDIYNERFF
TRBJ1-1	-	-	TRBV5-1	TGTGCCAGCAGCGGGCGAACCGGGACTAGCGGGGTACATGAGCAGTTCTTT	CASSGRTGTSGVHEQFF
TRBJ1-5	many	-	TRBV19	TGTGCCAGTAGTACCTCGCAGGGGAATCAGCCCCAGCATTTT	CASSTSQGNQPQHF
TRBJ1-1	-	-	TRBV27	TGTACCAGCAGTTTGGTCTCCTGGGGGGCTGAAGCTTTCTTT	CTSSLVSWGAEAFF
TRBJ2-1	-	-	TRBV24-1	TGTGCCACCAGTGAGGGGGGGCGTGAGCAGTTCTTC	CATSEGGREQFF
TRBJ2-5	once	TRBD2	TRBV20-1	TGCAGTGCTAGAAACGGGGGGATACAAGAGACCCAGTACTTC	CSARNGGIQETQYF